This T cell receptor beta chain emerged from a study of cytomegalovirus exposure and HLA in healthy donors. Overall study findings and caveats: The investigators catalogued 150 to 200 TCR beta chains as cytomegalovirus-associated. Through in vitro validation, three CMV-associated chains were shown to be specific for CMV antigens.

PCR amplification relied on 60 Vbeta primers (plus 13 Jbeta primers). TCRdb keeps only in-frame clones here, not all; method: immunoSEQ multiplex PCR. The sample lists tens of thousands of clones; approximately 77% were seen once. CDR1 LGHNA and CDR2 YSLEER come from the germline V gene. This CDR3 is built from 14 residues. The V gene lost 1 base and the J gene lost 2 bases, with 9 bases spanning the gap. Worth noting for this clone: Its antigen remains unidentified.

The chain employs TRBV4-3 and TRBJ2-7, with a tentative D call TRBD2 (5 bases). The receptor's source is a man aged 25 to 40 in good health and CMV-seronegative. Sequenced: PBMCs. The CDR3 region has the DNA TGCGCCAGCAGCCAAGTTACGGGGACCTACGAGCAGTACTTC. Amino acids: CASSQVTGTYEQYF.